Shown below are 5 T cell receptor beta chains from a single sample sequenced in a study of blood T cells in healthy people across ages. For the second PCR, which ran for about 7 to 11 cycles, a sample-barcoded 5' primer and a J-beta primer mix were used. TCRdb ran MiXCR on the 5' RACE reads and lists one entry per CDR3 protein. The sample lists about 1.4 million distinct CDR3 sequences, 55% to 75% occurring once. Source material: blood. These receptors were collected from a young man in good health.

This chain uses TRBV29-1 with TRBJ2-5; tentative D call: TRBD1 (5 bases). The CDR3 has 14 amino acids. Per germline, CDR1 SQVTM and CDR2 ANQGSEA. V lost 5 bases and J lost 4, with 17 bases in between. The chain's CDR3 is CSVIGEVGRETQYF. DNA of the CDR3: TGCAGCGTTATAGGGGAAGTTGGGCGAGAGACCCAGTACTTC.

The chain is built from TRBV10-3 and TRBJ2-5, with unresolved D. Germline CDR1 reads ENHRY; CDR2 reads SYGVKD. With 3 bases removed from V and 4 bases from J, the gap between germline ends came to 6 bases. The CDR3 totals 12 residues. The CDR3 sequence: CAISDVGETQYF. The CDR3 DNA follows: TGTGCCATCAGTGATGTTGGAGAGACCCAGTACTTC.

J is TRBJ1-4 and V is TRBV20-1; D possibly corresponds to TRBD1 (5 bases). Trimming removed 4 bases from V and 3 bases from J, with 12 bases in between. Germline values: CDR1 DFQATT, CDR2 SNEGSKA (reference sequence). CDR3 length: 14 amino acids. This chain's CDR3 is CSAKRGDSNEKLFF. CDR3 nucleotides: TGCAGTGCTAAACGAGGGGACTCTAATGAAAAACTGTTTTTT.

The chain combines TRBV11-3 with TRBJ1-1, with TRBD1 identical over 7 bases. V was clipped by 5 bases and J by 3 bases; unmatched bases: 6. From germline, CDR1 is SGHNT and CDR2 YENEEA. CDR3 length equals 14 residues. Here the CDR3 DNA reads TGTGCCAGCAGCCAAACTGGGACAGACACTGAAGCTTTCTTT. Translating gives CASSQTGTDTEAFF. The whole variable domain, remainder taken from reference TRBV11-3 and TRBJ1-1, is EAGVVQSPRYKIIEKKQPVAFWCNPISGHNTLYWYLQNLGQGPELLIRYENEEAVDDSQLPKDRFSAERLKGVDSTLKIQPAELGDSAVYLCASSQTGTDTEAFFGQGTRLTVV.

The J gene is TRBJ1-4, the V gene TRBV25-1; tentative D call: TRBD1 (5 bases). This CDR3 has 15 amino acids. Germline V CDR1 and CDR2: MGHDK, SYGVNS. The V end was cut by 2 bases, the J end by 5 bases, with 12 bases between. CDR3 protein: CASSEGADANEKLFF. The CDR3 bases are TGTGCCAGCAGTGAAGGGGCCGATGCGAATGAAAAACTGTTTTTT.